The clone carrying this T cell receptor (beta chain) showed up many times. Its specificity is not known. The source of the sample is a study of neurological immune-mediated disorders. As for the cDNA, it was generated by 5'RACE with 10-nucleotide random UMIs. Every sequencing run returned over 190 million TCR-beta sequences, which were derived from 15-18 subjects. Each CDR3 protein is one row after TCRdb ran MiXCR on the 5' RACE reads. The data show 45,000 to 55,000 distinct CDR3 sequences, with more than 3.5% seen just once and 5.5% to 7.5% held by the top ten. General observations from the study: One related-CDR3 cluster, identified by phylogenetic grouping, held the repertoires of 18 of 34 multiple sclerosis patients and was a possible signature. The multiple sclerosis repertoire cluster was associated with no clinical or MRI feature.

The sample consisted of PBMCs. This clonotype originated in a man in his sixties with multiple sclerosis.

CDR3 in DNA: TGCGCCAGCAGCCCGGAGGGCAATCAGCCCCAGCATTTT. Translation gives CASSPEGNQPQHF. This sequence joins TRBV5-1 and TRBJ1-5; D gene uncertain. Germline V gene lookup returns CDR1 SGHRS and CDR2 YFSETQ. The CDR3 contains 13 residues. Trimming stripped 4 bases from V and 2 bases from J, with 7 bases between. The full variable domain, in which reference TRBV5-1 and TRBJ1-5 provide the parts outside the CDR3, is KAGVTQTPRYLIKTRGQQVTLSCSPISGHRSVSWYQQTPGQGLQFLFEYFSETQRNKGNFPGRFSGRQFSNSRSEMNVSTLELGDSALYLCASSPEGNQPQHFGDGTRLSIL.